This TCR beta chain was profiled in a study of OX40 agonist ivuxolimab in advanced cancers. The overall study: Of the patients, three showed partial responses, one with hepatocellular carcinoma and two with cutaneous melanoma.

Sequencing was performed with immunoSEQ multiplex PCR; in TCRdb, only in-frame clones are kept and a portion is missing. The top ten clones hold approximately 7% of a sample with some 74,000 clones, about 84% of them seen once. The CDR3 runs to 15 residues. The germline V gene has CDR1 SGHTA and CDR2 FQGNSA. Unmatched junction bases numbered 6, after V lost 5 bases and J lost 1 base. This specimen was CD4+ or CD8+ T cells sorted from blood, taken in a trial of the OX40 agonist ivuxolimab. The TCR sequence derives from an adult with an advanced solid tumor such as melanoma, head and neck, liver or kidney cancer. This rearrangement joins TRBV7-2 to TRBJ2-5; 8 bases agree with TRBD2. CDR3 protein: CASSRIAGSQETQYF. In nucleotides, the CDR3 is TGTGCCAGCAGCAGGATAGCGGGGTCCCAAGAGACCCAGTACTTC. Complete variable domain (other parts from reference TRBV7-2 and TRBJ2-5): GAGVSQSPSNKVTEKGKDVELRCDPISGHTALYWYRQSLGQGLEFLIYFQGNSAPDKSGLPSDRFSAERTGGSVSTLTIQRTQQEDSAVYLCASSRIAGSQETQYFGPGTRLLVL.